The 10 T cell receptor beta chains listed next were all sequenced from one sample in a study of cytomegalovirus exposure and HLA in healthy donors. PCR was performed using 60 Vbeta and 13 Jbeta primers. TCRdb keeps only in-frame clones here, not all; method: immunoSEQ multiplex PCR. This sample has around 140,000 clones, with approximately 79% found just once. The specimen was PBMCs. These receptors originate from a man aged 45 to 65 in good health and CMV-seropositive.

The V gene is TRBV5-6, the J gene TRBJ2-7; tentative D call: TRBD2 (6 bases). Germline V gene sequence: CDR1 SGHDT, CDR2 YYEEEE. Trimming pared 0 bases from V and 3 bases from J, leaving 7 bases between. The CDR3 extends over 13 amino acids. The CDR3: CASSLGRDYEQYF. The CDR3 DNA follows: TGTGCCAGCAGCTTGGGGCGGGACTACGAGCAGTACTTC.

The chain combines TRBV29-1 with TRBJ2-7; TRBD1 matches 7 bases. The CDR3 has 12 residues. V lost 8 bases to trimming and J lost 3 bases; unmatched junction nucleotides: 7. CDR1 and CDR2 from the germline V gene are SQVTM and ANQGSEA. Here the CDR3 reads CSIRQGIYEQYF. CDR3 sequence (DNA): TGCAGCATTAGACAGGGTATCTACGAGCAGTACTTC.

Only one count was recorded for this clone. CDR3 in DNA: TGTGCCAGCAGCTCGATATTCTCCCAGATAGATACGCAGTATTTT. Translating gives CASSSIFSQIDTQYF. The chain employs TRBV5-6 and TRBJ2-3; D remains ambiguous. This CDR3 is 15 amino acids long. V lost 3 bases to trimming and J lost 5 bases, with 16 bases between them. Germline lookup yields CDR1 SGHDT and CDR2 YYEEEE.

Comment on this clone: This specimen includes other DNA sequences encoding the same CDR3. This sequence joins TRBV14 and TRBJ2-3; D is possibly TRBD2 (6 bases). V shed 0 bases and J shed 1 base, with 11 bases lying between them. This CDR3 has 16 amino acids. CDR1 is SGHDN, CDR2 FVKESK, per germline. The CDR3 DNA sequence: TGTGCCAGCAGCCAAGATGGAGGGGCGGGCACAGATACGCAGTATTTT. The encoded protein is CASSQDGGAGTDTQYF.

The sample holds one count of this clone. This sequence joins TRBV7-9 and TRBJ2-5, with 9 nucleotides matching TRBD2. This CDR3 spans 13 amino acids. With V trimmed by 11 bases and J by 5 bases, 9 bases remained unmatched. The germline V gene encodes CDR1 SEHNR and CDR2 FQNEAQ (reference sequence). For the CDR3, the DNA is TGTGCCGCGGGGCGGGGGGGCCCCGAGACCCAGTACTTC. Amino acid sequence: CAAGRGGPETQYF.

In its sample, this clone was seen a few times. V gene TRBV11-2 combines with J gene TRBJ1-3; D perhaps matches TRBD1 (5 bases). This CDR3 comprises 17 residues. The V gene lost 2 bases and the J gene lost 0 bases, with 14 bases spanning the gap. From germline, CDR1 is SGHAT and CDR2 FQNNGV. DNA of the CDR3: TGTGCCAGCAGCTTATATCTGGGCCAGGGCTCTGGAAACACCATATATTTT. Amino acids: CASSLYLGQGSGNTIYF.

The rearrangement joins TRBV5-6 to TRBJ2-1, with TRBD2 identical over 8 bases. This CDR3 spans 17 amino acids. V lost 0 bases and J lost 0; bases outside the gene matches: 5. Germline-derived CDR1 and CDR2 are SGHDT and YYEEEE. CDR3 protein: CASSLEGSGSSYNEQFF. In DNA form, the CDR3 reads TGTGCCAGCAGCTTGGAGGGAAGCGGGAGCTCCTACAATGAGCAGTTCTTC. The variable domain in full, with the rest retrieved from reference TRBV5-6 and TRBJ2-1, is DAGVTQSPTHLIKTRGQQVTLRCSPKSGHDTVSWYQQALGQGPQFIFQYYEEEERQRGNFPDRFSGHQFPNYSSELNVNALLLGDSALYLCASSLEGSGSSYNEQFFGPGTRLTVL.

The chain is built from TRBV5-4 and TRBJ1-2; 10 bases match TRBD1. This CDR3 is built from 17 residues. CDR1 and CDR2 from the germline V gene are SGHNT and YYREEE (reference sequence). V trimming: 3 bases; J trimming: 4 bases; junction bases outside the gene matches: 12. The CDR3 sequence: CASSWPGQGFSIYGYTF. The CDR3 DNA sequence: TGTGCCAGCAGCTGGCCGGGACAGGGGTTTAGTATCTATGGCTACACCTTC.

The V and J genes are TRBV6-1 and TRBJ1-1; D is unresolved. CDR1 and CDR2 from the germline V gene are MNHNS and SASEGT. V lost 5 bases and J 3 bases, leaving 13 bases between the germline ends. The CDR3 has 14 residues. The CDR3 DNA reads TGTGCCAGCAGTACCTTAGGAGCGGACACTGAAGCTTTCTTT. Amino acid sequence: CASSTLGADTEAFF.

The genes are TRBV2 and TRBJ2-3; D perhaps matches TRBD1 (6 bases). The CDR3 has 13 amino acids. V was shortened by 7 bases and J by 3 bases, with 11 bases between the two germline ends. CDR1 SNHLY and CDR2 FYNNEI come from the germline V gene. This chain's CDR3 is CASMPQGTDTQYF. Written as DNA, the CDR3 is TGTGCCAGCATGCCCCAGGGGACAGATACGCAGTATTTT. Full variable domain (outside the CDR3, taken from reference TRBV2 and TRBJ2-3): EPEVTQTPSHQVTQMGQEVILRCVPISNHLYFYWYRQILGQKVEFLVSFYNNEISEKSEIFDDQFSVERPDGSNFTLKIRSTKLEDSAMYFCASMPQGTDTQYFGPGTRLTVL.